This T cell receptor (beta chain) emerged from a study of OX40 agonist ivuxolimab in advanced cancers. This table comes from immunoSEQ multiplex PCR, and its TCRdb copy is limited to in-frame clones, with some not included. The sample records approximately 37,000 clones, roughly nine tenths being singletons. By proportion, this clone is large. Its antigen is not known. CDR3 size: 16 residues. In germline, CDR1 is PRHDT, CDR2 FYEKMQ (reference sequence). The V segment lost 0 bases and the J segment 1 base; nucleotides outside the gene matches: 0. Notes on the study in general: People who partly responded at 0.1-3.0 mg/kg had some of the least clonal expansion seen. CD4+ and CD8+ blood T cells expanded clonally by week 6 at 0.1 to 3.0 mg/kg.

This TCR came from an adult with an advanced solid tumor such as melanoma, head and neck, liver or kidney cancer. The chain employs TRBV13 and TRBJ2-2; 9 bases are shared with TRBD1. Sample: CD4+ or CD8+ T cells sorted from blood, taken in a trial of the OX40 agonist ivuxolimab. The CDR3 loop is CASSLGGQGNTGELFF. The CDR3 nucleotides read TGTGCCAGCAGCTTAGGGGGACAGGGGAACACCGGGGAGCTGTTTTTT.